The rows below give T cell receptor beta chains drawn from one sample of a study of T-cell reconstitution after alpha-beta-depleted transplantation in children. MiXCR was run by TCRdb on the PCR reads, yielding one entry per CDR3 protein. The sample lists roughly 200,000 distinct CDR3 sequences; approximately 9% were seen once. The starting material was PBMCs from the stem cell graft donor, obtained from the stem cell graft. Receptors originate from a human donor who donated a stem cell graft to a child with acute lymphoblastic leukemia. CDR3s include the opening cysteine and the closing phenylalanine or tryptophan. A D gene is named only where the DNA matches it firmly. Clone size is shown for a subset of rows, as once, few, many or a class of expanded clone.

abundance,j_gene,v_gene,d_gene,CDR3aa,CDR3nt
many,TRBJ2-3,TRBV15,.,CATSREFGFDTQYF,TGTGCCACCAGCAGAGAATTCGGGTTTGATACGCAGTATTTT
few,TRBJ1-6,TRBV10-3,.,CAISADVYNSPLHF,TGTGCCATCAGTGCGGACGTCTATAATTCACCCCTCCACTTT
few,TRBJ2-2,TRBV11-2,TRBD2,CASSSLAGGLGGELFF,TGTGCCAGCAGCTCACTAGCGGGGGGGCTCGGCGGGGAGCTGTTTTTT
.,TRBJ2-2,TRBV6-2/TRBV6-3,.,CASSLWGAPNTGELFF,TGTGCCAGCAGTTTATGGGGGGCCCCGAACACCGGGGAGCTGTTTTTT
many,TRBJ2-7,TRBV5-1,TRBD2,CASSPSGLVFMAIREQYF,TGCGCCAGCAGCCCGTCGGGACTAGTTTTCATGGCGATACGCGAGCAGTACTTC
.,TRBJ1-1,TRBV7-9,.,CASSSALAEAFF,TGTGCCAGCAGCTCAGCATTGGCTGAAGCTTTCTTT
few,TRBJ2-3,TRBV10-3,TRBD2,CAISGTSGGDASTDTQYF,TGTGCCATCAGTGGAACTAGCGGGGGGGATGCGAGCACAGATACGCAGTATTTT
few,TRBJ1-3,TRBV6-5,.,CASSYTGSSGNTIYF,TGTGCCAGCAGTTACACCGGGAGTTCTGGAAACACCATATATTTT
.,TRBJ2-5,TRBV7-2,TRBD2,CASRAASGETQYF,TGTGCCAGCAGAGCAGCTAGCGGGGAGACCCAGTACTTC
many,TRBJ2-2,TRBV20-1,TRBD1,CSAPPQGDTGELFF,TGCAGTGCCCCCCCGCAGGGGGACACCGGGGAGCTGTTTTTT
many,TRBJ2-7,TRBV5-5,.,CASSFAGDEQYF,TGTGCCAGCAGCTTTGCAGGGGACGAGCAGTACTTC
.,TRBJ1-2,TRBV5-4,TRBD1,CASSSWTGGTYGYTF,TGTGCCAGCAGCTCGTGGACAGGGGGCACCTATGGCTACACCTTC
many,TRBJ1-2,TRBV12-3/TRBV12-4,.,CATQGGGRVGGYTF,TGTGCCACCCAAGGAGGAGGGAGAGTTGGTGGCTACACCTTC
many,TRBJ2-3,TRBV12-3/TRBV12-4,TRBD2,CASSFRSGADTDTQYF,TGTGCCAGCAGTTTTCGTAGCGGGGCCGACACAGATACGCAGTATTTT
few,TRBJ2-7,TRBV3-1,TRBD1,CASSPQVGTGEFPYEQYF,TGTGCCAGCAGCCCTCAGGTCGGGACAGGGGAATTCCCCTACGAGCAGTACTTC